Listed below are T cell receptor beta chains from one sample, sequenced in a study of shared clonotypes between healthy human individuals. Some clones are missing from TCRdb's copy, which holds only in-frame ones; the method was immunoSEQ multiplex PCR. This sample carries nearly 1 million clones, 76% of them seen once, and the ten largest clones take about 1.5%. The sample was memory CD4+ T cells sorted from blood. These receptors all come from a man younger than 35 in good health. The CDR3 runs from the conserved cysteine through the conserved F or W. A D gene is named only where the DNA matches it firmly. Clone size is shown for a subset of rows, as once, few, many or a class of expanded clone.

v_gene	abundance	d_gene	j_gene	CDR3nt	CDR3aa
TRBV30	-	TRBD1	TRBJ2-2	TGTGCCTGGGGGACAGGGGCTAACACCGGGGAGCTGTTTTTT	CAWGTGANTGELFF
TRBV6-5	-	-	TRBJ1-1	TGTGCCAGCAGTTACTCATCGGTAGGGAGTGGAACTGAAGCTTTCTTT	CASSYSSVGSGTEAFF
TRBV4-1	few	TRBD2	TRBJ2-7	TGCGCCAGCAGCCAACCTACTAGCGGGAGCAACGAGCAGTACTTC	CASSQPTSGSNEQYF
TRBV11-3	few	TRBD1	TRBJ2-7	TGTGCCAGCAGCTTTCTTGGGACAGGGGACCACGAGCAGTACTTC	CASSFLGTGDHEQYF
TRBV6-5	-	-	TRBJ2-6	TGTGCCAGCAGTTCCCGGACCATCTCTGGGGCCAACGTCCTGACTTTC	CASSSRTISGANVLTF
TRBV6-1	-	-	TRBJ1-2	TGTGCCAGCAGTGATTGGGGTGGCTACACCTTC	CASSDWGGYTF
TRBV4-1	-	-	TRBJ2-5	TGCGCCAGCAGCATGGCTAGTGGGGAGACCCAGTACTTC	CASSMASGETQYF
TRBV6-6	-	-	TRBJ2-7	TGTGCCAGCAGACCTCTCAGGGGAGAGCAGTACTTC	CASRPLRGEQYF
TRBV28	-	-	TRBJ1-2	TGTGCCAGCAGCTTGGGGCAATCGCGGGGTTATGGCTACACCTTC	CASSLGQSRGYGYTF
TRBV7-9	-	TRBD1	TRBJ1-2	TGTGCCAGCACCCTTGGGGGGACAGGGGATGGCTACACCTTC	CASTLGGTGDGYTF
TRBV29-1	-	-	TRBJ2-7	TGCAGCGTTTCGGTCGATTCCTACGAGCAGTACTTC	CSVSVDSYEQYF
TRBV7-9	once	-	TRBJ2-7	TGTGCCAGCAGCCCATTCAACAGGGCCTACGAGCAGTACTTC	CASSPFNRAYEQYF
TRBV10-1	-	TRBD2	TRBJ2-1	TGCGCCAGCAGTGAGTCGGGGGGGAGCTCCTACAATGAGCAGTTCTTC	CASSESGGSSYNEQFF
TRBV2	-	-	TRBJ1-3	TGTGCCAGCAGCGGGGAGTTCTCTGGAAACACCATATATTTT	CASSGEFSGNTIYF
TRBV11-2	-	-	TRBJ1-3	TGTGCCAGCAGCCTACGAACAGGGGGAAACACCATATATTTT	CASSLRTGGNTIYF
TRBV28	-	TRBD2	TRBJ2-1	TGTGCCAGCAGCCAATCGGGGGGGCTTGGTACCTCCTACAATGAGCAGTTCTTC	CASSQSGGLGTSYNEQFF
TRBV7-9	-	-	TRBJ1-1	TGTGCCAGCAGCTTGGACACCTTCAACACTGAAGCTTTCTTT	CASSLDTFNTEAFF
TRBV5-4	-	-	TRBJ2-7	TGTGCCAGCAGCTTGGCATTCGGCTTGTCCTACGAGCAGTACTTC	CASSLAFGLSYEQYF
TRBV11-2	-	TRBD1	TRBJ1-1	TGTGCCAGCAGCTTAGAGTTGTCCCGAGGGACAGGTCTCGCAACTTTCTTT	CASSLELSRGTGLATFF
TRBV10-3	-	TRBD1	TRBJ1-2	TGTGCCATCAGGGACAGGGGCGGAGATGGCTACACCTTC	CAIRDRGGDGYTF
TRBV18	-	TRBD1	TRBJ2-5	TGTGCCAGCTCACCACCGACAGGGTCGGCGACCCAGTACTTC	CASSPPTGSATQYF
TRBV7-2	-	TRBD1	TRBJ2-3	TGTGCCAGCAGCCTAGGGACAGGTTATTATACGCAGTATTTT	CASSLGTGYYTQYF
TRBV2	once	TRBD1	TRBJ2-1	TGTGCCAGCAATCTGGACAGGGGGATCTACAATGAGCAGTTCTTC	CASNLDRGIYNEQFF
TRBV29-1	-	-	TRBJ1-1	TGCAGCGTTACCGGTACGGGGAGGTCTTTCATGAACACTGAAGCTTTCTTT	CSVTGTGRSFMNTEAFF
TRBV7-8	-	TRBD2	TRBJ2-5	TGTGCCAGCAGCCCCAGCGGGGGGCTGATAGAGACCCAGTACTTC	CASSPSGGLIETQYF
TRBV28	-	-	TRBJ1-3	TGTGCCAGCAGTTTAAGGGCAGATAGATCCGGAAACACCATATATTTT	CASSLRADRSGNTIYF
TRBV5-5	-	-	TRBJ1-5	TGTGCCAGCAGCTTGGAACCGGGACCGACCGTCAATCAGCCCCAGCATTTT	CASSLEPGPTVNQPQHF
TRBV5-1	-	-	TRBJ1-1	TGCGCCAGCAGCCGGCGACCTTTGGGGGGCACTGAAGCTTTCTTT	CASSRRPLGGTEAFF
TRBV2	-	-	TRBJ1-2	TGTGCCAGCAGTGAGACCGGGGATGGTGGCTACACCTTC	CASSETGDGGYTF
TRBV19	-	-	TRBJ2-7	TGTGCCAGTAGTATTCAGGGATACCTCTACGAGCAGTACTTC	CASSIQGYLYEQYF
TRBV5-6	-	-	TRBJ1-6	TGTGCCAGCAGCCTCAAGGGGGGAGGTTCACCCCTCCACTTT	CASSLKGGGSPLHF
TRBV12-2	-	-	TRBJ2-4	TGTGCAAGTCGCTTATTTCTGGCATACGAATATTTAGCCAAAAACATTCAGTACTTC	CASRLFLAYEYLAKNIQYF
TRBV28	-	-	TRBJ1-1	TGTGCCAGCAGTCTCCCATTATCCATTGCGAACACTGAAGCTTTCTTT	CASSLPLSIANTEAFF
TRBV6-5	many	-	TRBJ1-6	TGTGCCAGCAGTTACCGGGGGGCCGGGGGCAATTCACCCCTCCACTTT	CASSYRGAGGNSPLHF
TRBV7-2	-	TRBD2	TRBJ2-7	TGTGCCAGCAGCCCGACTCGGGGGACTAGCGGGAGTGCGGAGCAGTACTTC	CASSPTRGTSGSAEQYF
TRBV28	-	-	TRBJ1-5	TGTGCCAGCAGTTTATCGCTTCCCCAGCATTTT	CASSLSLPQHF
TRBV5-1	-	TRBD1	TRBJ1-6	TGCGCCAGCAGCTTCCACCCGGGACAGGCCACCTCCTATAATTCACCCCTCCACTTT	CASSFHPGQATSYNSPLHF
TRBV5-6	few	TRBD2	TRBJ2-3	TGTGCCAGCAGCGAGGCCGGACTAGCGGGGATAAGCACAGATACGCAGTATTTT	CASSEAGLAGISTDTQYF
TRBV21-1	-	-	TRBJ2-3	TGTGCCAGCAGCAAAGGCGGGAGGAGGACAGATACGCAGTATTTT	CASSKGGRRTDTQYF
TRBV21-1	-	-	TRBJ1-2	TGTGCCAGCACCCCGAACCTCGCCCCGGAGGGGCCGAACGGGTATGGCTACACCTTC	CASTPNLAPEGPNGYGYTF
TRBV9	-	-	TRBJ1-3	TGTGCCAGCAGCGTAGCGCCTAGTCCGGGGGCGGGTGGAAACACCATATATTTT	CASSVAPSPGAGGNTIYF
TRBV7-9	few	TRBD1	TRBJ1-6	TGTGCCAGCAGCTTAGGTGGGACAGAGAATTCACCCCTCCACTTT	CASSLGGTENSPLHF
TRBV9	-	-	TRBJ2-3	TGTGCCAGCAGCGTAGGTCGTCAGGGTTCCACAGATACGCAGTATTTT	CASSVGRQGSTDTQYF
TRBV28	few	-	TRBJ2-7	TGTGCCAGCACCCAGGGCGGCGAGCAGTACTTC	CASTQGGEQYF
TRBV7-2	-	TRBD1	TRBJ1-4	TGTGCCAGCAGCTTAGCGTTTGCCGGGACAGCTAATGAAAAACTGTTTTTT	CASSLAFAGTANEKLFF
TRBV7-2	-	-	TRBJ2-3	TGTGCCAGCAGCTTAGGCAGGAGCACAGATACGCAGTATTTT	CASSLGRSTDTQYF
TRBV7-2	-	TRBD1	TRBJ2-3	TGTGCCAGCAGCTTAGCGACAGGGGCAGATACGCAGTATTTT	CASSLATGADTQYF
TRBV5-3	few	TRBD1	TRBJ2-7	TGTGCCAGAAGCCCAGGGGGTGCACCTGGGGGGCAGTACTTC	CARSPGGAPGGQYF
TRBV10-3	-	-	TRBJ2-3	TGTGCCATCAGTGAGTCGTTGGCAGATACGCAGTATTTT	CAISESLADTQYF
TRBV7-2	-	-	TRBJ1-2	TGTGCCAGCAGCTTGGGGCATGGGGAGGACTATGGCTACACCTTC	CASSLGHGEDYGYTF
TRBV7-9	once	-	TRBJ2-1	TGTGCCAGCAGCTCCCTGCGACGGGACTCGAATGAGCAGTTCTTC	CASSSLRRDSNEQFF
TRBV30	few	-	TRBJ1-5	TGTGCCTGGAGTGTACAGGTCGACCAGCCCCAGCATTTT	CAWSVQVDQPQHF
TRBV20-1	-	-	TRBJ1-5	TGCAGTGCTAAAGGGAATCAGCCCCAGCATTTT	CSAKGNQPQHF